These 30 T cell receptor beta chains were sequenced from one sample in a study of CD4+ T cells in melanoma. The table came from immunoSEQ multiplex PCR; TCRdb's copy has only in-frame clones and leaves some out. The data show 7,000 or so clones, less than 75% seen once. The sample taken for sequencing was cells from a culture (not recorded whether cultured in vitro). The receptors originated from a human donor with melanoma.

The CDR3 spells CAWQGQYNEQFF. CDR3 nucleotide sequence: TGTGCCTGGCAGGGACAGTACAATGAGCAGTTCTTC. The chain is built from TRBV30 and TRBJ2-1; TRBD1 matches 7 bases. V was pared by 5 bases and J by 4 bases, with 2 bases of the junction left unmatched. This CDR3 contains 12 residues. Germline CDR1 reads GTSNPN; CDR2 reads SVGIG (reference sequence).

V is TRBV5-1 and J is TRBJ2-7; 7 positions agree with TRBD1. With V trimmed by 3 bases and J by 0 bases, 3 bases remained unmatched. Per the germline V gene, CDR1 is SGHRS and CDR2 is YFSETQ. This CDR3 contains 14 residues. The CDR3 here is CASSSGQSSYEQYF. In nucleotides, the CDR3 is TGCGCCAGCAGCTCGGGACAGAGCTCCTACGAGCAGTACTTC.

This sequence joins TRBV11-3 and TRBJ2-7; no clear D. CDR1 and CDR2 (germline): SGHNT, YENEEA. V dropped 5 bases and J dropped 5 bases, with 7 bases sitting between them. The CDR3 length is 11 residues. This CDR3 is CASSPGNEQYF. CDR3 in DNA: TGTGCCAGCAGCCCCGGAAACGAGCAGTACTTC. The full variable domain, with the rest looked up from reference TRBV11-3 and TRBJ2-7, is EAGVVQSPRYKIIEKKQPVAFWCNPISGHNTLYWYLQNLGQGPELLIRYENEEAVDDSQLPKDRFSAERLKGVDSTLKIQPAELGDSAVYLCASSPGNEQYFGPGTRLTVT.

The V and J genes are TRBV19 and TRBJ2-1; TRBD1 matches at 10 bases. The CDR3 consists of 14 residues. Trimming took 7 bases from V and 4 from J; bases not matched to a gene: 4. The germline CDR1 and CDR2 sequences are LNHDA and SQIVND (reference sequence). The CDR3 sequence is CASKRTGGYNEQFF. The CDR3, as DNA: TGTGCCAGTAAAAGGACAGGGGGGTACAATGAGCAGTTCTTC.

The chain employs TRBV19 and TRBJ1-2; 9 bases are shared with TRBD1. The germline gives CDR1 LNHDA, CDR2 SQIVND (reference sequence). V lost 6 bases and J lost 7; bases outside the gene matches: 9. The CDR3 spans 14 residues. As DNA, the CDR3 is TGTGCCAGTAGCACCGACAGGGGGTTGTCTGGCTACACCTTC. Protein product: CASSTDRGLSGYTF.

This clone rates as medium-sized (0.01 to 0.1%). CDR3 DNA: TGTGCCAGCAGTCCTACCATGCGCGAGCAGTACTTC. Amino acids: CASSPTMREQYF. The chain uses TRBV7-9 and TRBJ2-7; D is unresolved. CDR1 is SEHNR, CDR2 FQNEAQ, per germline (reference sequence). The CDR3 consists of 12 residues. With 6 bases removed from V and 6 bases from J, the gap between germline ends came to 12 bases.

This rearrangement joins TRBV19 to TRBJ1-2; the match to TRBD1 covers 7 bases. The germline V gene encodes CDR1 LNHDA and CDR2 SQIVND (reference sequence). Unmatched junction bases numbered 8, after V lost 6 bases and J lost 4 bases. The CDR3 runs 14 residues. The CDR3 reads CASSPGDSLYGYTF. DNA of the CDR3: TGTGCCAGTAGCCCTGGGGACAGCCTCTATGGCTACACCTTC.

This chain joins TRBV7-9 and TRBJ1-2; 7 nucleotides match TRBD1. Germline assignment: CDR1 SEHNR and CDR2 FQNEAQ (reference sequence). V gave up 4 bases and J gave up 4 bases; unmatched junction bases: 9. This CDR3 contains 15 residues. The CDR3 DNA is TGTGCCAGCAGCTCCATCCAACAGGGGACCTATGGCTACACCTTC. Translated: CASSSIQQGTYGYTF.

This clone was found a few times. The chain employs TRBV30 and TRBJ2-7, with TRBD1 matching 7 bases. Germline-derived CDR1 and CDR2 are GTSNPN and SVGIG (reference sequence). The CDR3 runs to 13 residues. Unmatched junction bases numbered 5, after V lost 4 bases and J lost 2 bases. CDR3 nucleotide sequence: TGTGCCTGGACGACAGGGACCCCCTACGAGCAGTACTTC. Protein: CAWTTGTPYEQYF.

The chain joins TRBV13 to TRBJ1-1; 7 bases align to TRBD1. CDR3 size: 16 residues. Germline values: CDR1 PRHDT, CDR2 FYEKMQ (reference sequence). The trim removed 6 bases at V and 4 bases at J, leaving 14 bases unmatched. The CDR3 region has the DNA TGTGCCAGCAGTCAAGGACTGGACAGGCATGGCACTGAAGCTTTCTTT. It encodes CASSQGLDRHGTEAFF.

Within the sample, this clone is medium-sized. The J gene is TRBJ2-1, the V gene TRBV4-1; D not resolved. With 0 bases removed from V and 8 bases from J, the gap between germline ends came to 14 bases. CDR1 MGHRA and CDR2 YSYEKL come from the germline V gene. The length of the CDR3 is 15 residues. CDR3 nucleotides: TGCGCCAGCAGCCAAGATCCGGCGTCAAGGGATGAGCAGTTCTTC. It translates to CASSQDPASRDEQFF.

This clone showed up just a few times. This chain connects TRBV9 to TRBJ2-5; D gene ambiguous. Germline CDR1 reads SGDLS; CDR2 reads YYNGEE. Trimming left V 7 bases short and J 5 bases short, with 3 bases between. The CDR3 loop spans 9 amino acids. The chain's CDR3 is CASGETQYF. The CDR3 nucleotides read TGTGCCAGCGGGGAGACCCAGTACTTC.

The CDR3 loop is CASSKGNRRSTNYGYTF. In DNA, the CDR3 is TGTGCCAGCAGCAAAGGAAACAGGCGCTCAACTAACTATGGCTACACCTTC. The chain combines TRBV21-1 with TRBJ1-2; TRBD1, the table's D call, was not compared with the DNA. TRBV21-1 is designated a pseudogene. This CDR3 region has 17 residues.

A single count supports this clone. The chain employs TRBV7-2 and TRBJ1-2, with D possibly being TRBD1 (5 bases). V lost 4 bases to trimming and J lost 8 bases, with 14 bases between them. This CDR3 contains 13 residues. Germline CDR1 and CDR2: SGHTA and FQGNSA. The DNA of the CDR3 is TGTGCCAGCAGCTCTCCAGGGCCGGTCGGCTACACCTTC. Protein product: CASSSPGPVGYTF.

There are a few counts of this clone. Other DNA sequences in this specimen translate into the identical CDR3. This chain joins TRBV27 and TRBJ1-5; unclear D gene. With 6 bases removed from V and 4 bases from J, the gap between germline ends came to 7 bases. The germline V gene has CDR1 MNHEY and CDR2 SMNVEV (reference sequence). This CDR3 has 12 amino acids. In nucleotides, the CDR3 is TGTGCCAGCAGGGCGGGGAATCAGCCCCAGCATTTT. Protein product: CASRAGNQPQHF.

The chain carries TRBV7-2 and TRBJ1-5; the D gene is possibly TRBD1 (6 bases). The CDR3 has 15 amino acids. Per the germline V gene, CDR1 is SGHTA and CDR2 is FQGNSA. The germline V and J ends were trimmed by 1 base and 2 bases, with 9 bases remaining between them. CDR3 DNA: TGTGCCAGCAGCTTAGGGGACACCCGCAATCAGCCCCAGCATTTT. This translates into CASSLGDTRNQPQHF.

V usage is TRBV27 and J usage is TRBJ2-7, with 8 nucleotides matching TRBD2. Looked up from germline, CDR1 is MNHEY and CDR2 is SMNVEV (reference sequence). This CDR3 spans 14 amino acids. The V gene end was trimmed by 7 bases and the J gene end by 3 bases; junction bases not matched to a gene: 8. CDR3 nucleotides: TGTGCCAGCACCCCAAGCGGGGGAGTCTACGAGCAGTACTTC. Residues: CASTPSGGVYEQYF.

The chain employs TRBV2 and TRBJ2-7; 11 bases match TRBD1. The germline CDR1 and CDR2 sequences are SNHLY and FYNNEI. The ends lost 5 bases at V and 5 bases at J; junction bases unmatched: 2. The CDR3 is 13 residues long. The CDR3: CASSLGQGDEQYF. The CDR3 nucleotides read TGTGCCAGCAGTTTGGGACAGGGGGACGAGCAGTACTTC.

The genes are TRBV5-4 and TRBJ1-3, with D unresolved. The germline CDR1 and CDR2 sequences are SGHNT and YYREEE (reference sequence). V lost 4 bases and J 0 bases, leaving 8 bases between the germline ends. This CDR3 has 14 residues. The CDR3 sequence: CASSSSGSGNTIYF. For the CDR3, the DNA is TGTGCCAGCAGCAGTTCGGGCTCTGGAAACACCATATATTTT.

This clone is large (0.1 to 1%) within its sample. The limits of the CDR3 on the DNA are not certain, so only TCRdb's listed CDR3 is given. This chain connects TRBV3-1 (or the pseudogene TRBV3-2) to TRBJ2-5; TRBD2, the D gene given by the table, was not confirmed from the DNA. In germline, CDR1 is LGHDT, CDR2 YNNKEL (reference sequence). The CDR3 extends over 18 residues, inclusive of both ends. CDR3: CASSRQGLTLWQLETQYF.

V usage is TRBV28 and J usage is TRBJ1-6; possible D gene TRBD1, 6 bases. The CDR3 covers 15 residues. Per the germline V gene, CDR1 is MDHEN and CDR2 is SYDVKM. The ends were cut back, 6 bases at V and 3 bases at J, with 12 bases in the middle. The CDR3 loop reads CASRRGDIYNSPLHF. Here the CDR3 DNA reads TGTGCCAGCAGGCGGGGGGACATCTATAATTCACCCCTCCACTTT.

V gene TRBV3-1 (or the pseudogene TRBV3-2) combines with J gene TRBJ1-2; perhaps TRBD1 as D (5 bases). Germline V gene sequence: CDR1 LGHDT, CDR2 YNNKEL (reference sequence). The CDR3 has 16 amino acids. The V end was cut by 0 bases, the J end by 6 bases, with 17 bases between. The CDR3 nucleotides are TGTGCCAGCAGCCAAGACCCGACTGGCAGGGCGGATGGCTACACCTTC. Protein sequence: CASSQDPTGRADGYTF.

This sequence joins TRBV18 and TRBJ2-1; TRBD2 agrees at 14 bases. The V gene's germline CDR1 is KGHSH and CDR2 LQKENI. CDR3 length equals 16 residues. Germline trimming cut 3 bases from V and 7 bases from J; bases unmatched to any gene: 5. The CDR3 nucleotides are TGTGCCAGCTCACCTGGGACTAGCGGGGGAAGGAATGAGCAGTTCTTC. This codes for CASSPGTSGGRNEQFF. Looking up the rest from reference TRBV18 and TRBJ2-1 gives the full variable domain: NAGVMQNPRHLVRRRGQEARLRCSPMKGHSHVYWYRQLPEEGLKFMVYLQKENIIDESGMPKERFSAEFPKEGPSILRIQQVVRGDSAAYFCASSPGTSGGRNEQFFGPGTRLTVL.

This clone was detected only once. The chain carries TRBV15 and TRBJ2-7; TRBD2 is a possible D gene (6 bases). Germline V gene lookup returns CDR1 LNHNV and CDR2 YYDKDF (reference sequence). This CDR3 has 17 residues. V was cut by 2 bases and J by 0 bases, with 17 bases left in between. The CDR3: CATSRRRVLAASYEQYF. The CDR3 DNA reads as TGTGCCACCAGCAGAAGGAGGGTATTAGCGGCCTCCTACGAGCAGTACTTC.

The chain employs TRBV24-1 and TRBJ2-2; tentative D call: TRBD1 (5 bases). The CDR3 sequence is 15 residues long. Per the germline V gene, CDR1 is KGHDR and CDR2 is SFDVKD. Trimming took off 3 bases at V and 3 bases at J, with 10 bases between the two ends. The CDR3 DNA reads as TGTGCCACCAGTGATGGCAGGGCAGACACCGGGGAGCTGTTTTTT. Protein: CATSDGRADTGELFF.

The chain carries TRBV6-5 and TRBJ1-3, with D hard to call. Looked up from germline, CDR1 is MNHEY and CDR2 is SVGAGI. Trimming removed 0 bases from V and 0 bases from J, with 9 bases in between. The CDR3 totals 16 residues. The CDR3 loop reads CASSYSYGASGNTIYF. CDR3 DNA sequence: TGTGCCAGCAGTTACTCGTACGGAGCCTCTGGAAACACCATATATTTT.

The chain carries TRBV21-1 and TRBJ2-5; TRBD2 is the table's D call and was not checked against the DNA. TRBV21-1 is marked as a pseudogene. The CDR3 totals 15 residues. The CDR3: CASSNGLAGGETQYF. DNA for the CDR3: TGTGCCAGCAGCAATGGTCTAGCGGGGGGAGAGACCCAGTACTTC.

The rearrangement links TRBV4-1 to TRBJ2-2; unclear D gene. The CDR3 extends over 16 amino acids. Germline CDR1 is MGHRA and CDR2 is YSYEKL. The V end was cut by 0 bases, the J end by 6 bases, with 14 bases between. Here the CDR3 reads CASSQERPPSPGELFF. For the CDR3, the DNA is TGCGCCAGCAGCCAAGAGCGGCCCCCTAGTCCCGGGGAGCTGTTTTTT.

The CDR3 region is CASSQGWDQETQYF. The CDR3 coding sequence is TGTGCCAGCAGCCAAGGTTGGGACCAAGAGACCCAGTACTTC. The genes are TRBV3-1 (or the pseudogene TRBV3-2) and TRBJ2-5; D remains ambiguous. There are 14 residues in the CDR3. Germline V CDR1 and CDR2: LGHDT, YNNKEL (reference sequence). V was cut by 1 base and J by 0 bases, with 6 bases left in between.

CDR3 in DNA: TGTGCCAGTAGTTGGAGCGGAACGGGCACCGGGGAGCTGTTTTTT. Residues: CASSWSGTGTGELFF. The chain is built from TRBV19 and TRBJ2-2; weak D call: TRBD2 (5 bases). The germline V gene encodes CDR1 LNHDA and CDR2 SQIVND (reference sequence). Trimming stripped 5 bases from V and 4 bases from J, with 14 bases between. The CDR3 is made up of 15 amino acids.